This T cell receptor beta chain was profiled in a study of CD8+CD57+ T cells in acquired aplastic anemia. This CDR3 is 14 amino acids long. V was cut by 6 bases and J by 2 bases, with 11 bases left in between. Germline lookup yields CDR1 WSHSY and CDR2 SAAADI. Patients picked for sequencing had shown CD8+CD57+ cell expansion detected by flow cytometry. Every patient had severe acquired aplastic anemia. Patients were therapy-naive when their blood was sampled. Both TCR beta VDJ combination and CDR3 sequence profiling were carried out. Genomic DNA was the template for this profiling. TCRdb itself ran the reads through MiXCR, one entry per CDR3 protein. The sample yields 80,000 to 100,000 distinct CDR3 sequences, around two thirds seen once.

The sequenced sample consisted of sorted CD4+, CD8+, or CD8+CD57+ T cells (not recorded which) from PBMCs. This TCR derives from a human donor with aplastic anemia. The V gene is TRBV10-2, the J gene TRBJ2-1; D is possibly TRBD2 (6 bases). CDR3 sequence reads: CASRGSGPYNEQFF. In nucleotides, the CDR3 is TGCGCCAGCAGAGGCAGCGGGCCCTACAATGAGCAGTTCTTC.